Listed here are 28 T cell receptor beta chains from one sample, sequenced in a study of shared T cell receptors in the human thymus. Only in-frame clones appear in the TCRdb table, and some are missing; sequencing was by immunoSEQ multiplex PCR. There are approximately 730,000 clones in the sample; 70% to 90% occur only once, and around 0.0094% lies in the top ten. In addition, the sample was reused for a study of human thymus T cells.

Sequenced input: thymocytes. Receptor source: a girl under three years old with a congenital heart defect.

The CDR3 reads CASSVRGGFGSYNEQFF. The CDR3, as DNA: TGTGCCAGCAGCGTCAGAGGTGGCTTCGGGTCCTACAATGAGCAGTTCTTC. The chain employs TRBV9 and TRBJ2-1; D not resolved. V lost 2 bases and J lost 1, with 16 bases in between. CDR3 length: 17 residues. CDR1 SGDLS and CDR2 YYNGEE come from the germline V gene.

There are a few counts of this clone. The chain couples TRBV5-1 to TRBJ1-1; 8 nucleotides align to TRBD1. V dropped 4 bases and J dropped 0; count of bases not matched to a gene: 20. CDR1 SGHRS and CDR2 YFSETQ come from the germline V gene. The CDR3 totals 20 residues. The CDR3 sequence is CASSRNRGEPLAPMNTEAFF. The CDR3 nucleotides read TGCGCCAGCAGCCGGAACAGGGGGGAACCCCTCGCCCCCATGAACACTGAAGCTTTCTTT.

The chain has TRBV6-6 and TRBJ1-4, with 7 bases matching TRBD1. The length of the CDR3 is 16 residues. The germline V gene encodes CDR1 MNHNY and CDR2 SVGAGI (reference sequence). Germline trimming cut 6 bases from V and 4 bases from J; bases unmatched to any gene: 11. The CDR3 region has the DNA TGTGCCAGCAGCCACCCGGGGACAGCTCATAATGAAAAACTGTTTTTT. It yields the protein CASSHPGTAHNEKLFF.

This chain uses TRBV15 with TRBJ2-7; D not certain. The V gene lost 2 bases and the J gene lost 2 bases, with 19 bases spanning the gap. CDR3 size: 17 residues. Germline CDR1 LNHNV, CDR2 YYDKDF (reference sequence). The CDR3 reads CATSRIRLRGLPYEQYF. CDR3 bases: TGTGCCACCAGCAGAATTAGGCTGAGAGGATTGCCCTACGAGCAGTACTTC.

This rearrangement joins TRBV14 to TRBJ2-2, with D uncertain. The CDR3 runs 12 residues. Trimming cost V 5 bases and J 5 bases, with 6 bases left between them. Germline-derived CDR1 and CDR2 are SGHDN and FVKESK. The CDR3 here is CASSTTTGELFF. The CDR3, as DNA: TGTGCCAGCAGCACTACTACCGGGGAGCTGTTTTTT.

This chain links TRBV6-5 with TRBJ1-1, with 7 bases that match TRBD1. The length of the CDR3 is 13 residues. Germline-derived CDR1 and CDR2 are MNHEY and SVGAGI. Unmatched junction bases numbered 2, after V lost 6 bases and J lost 1 base. CDR3: CASRRGQNTEAFF. CDR3 in DNA: TGTGCCAGCAGGAGGGGGCAGAACACTGAAGCTTTCTTT.

This clone showed up just once. The J gene is TRBJ2-2, the V gene TRBV9; 14 nucleotides align to TRBD2. The CDR3 is 21 residues long. Germline V gives CDR1 SGDLS, CDR2 YYNGEE. The trim removed 0 bases at V and 4 bases at J, leaving 14 bases unmatched. For the CDR3, the DNA is TGTGCCAGCAGCGTAGCTATGGGACTAGCGGGGGATAAGGGCAGCACCGGGGAGCTGTTTTTT. It codes for CASSVAMGLAGDKGSTGELFF.

The chain joins TRBV29-1 to TRBJ2-7, with D tentatively TRBD2 (6 bases). CDR1 is SQVTM and CDR2 is ANQGSEA in the germline V gene. Between the trimmed V and J ends, which lost 7 bases and 5 bases, there was a span of 18 bases. The CDR3 is 13 amino acids. CDR3 DNA sequence: TGCAGCGGCCTCCGGGAGCCGGGGGACGAGCAGTACTTC. Its translation is CSGLREPGDEQYF.

The chain employs TRBV6-1 and TRBJ1-6; 9 bases match TRBD1. CDR3 size: 17 residues. Germline loops: CDR1 MNHNS, CDR2 SASEGT. V was pared by 2 bases and J by 2 bases, with 4 bases of the junction left unmatched. The CDR3 spells CASSEWGQGPYNSPLHF. CDR3 bases: TGTGCCAGCAGTGAATGGGGACAGGGACCCTATAATTCACCCCTCCACTTT.

The rearrangement links TRBV6-5 to TRBJ2-7; D perhaps matches TRBD1 (5 bases). Germline-derived CDR1 and CDR2 are MNHEY and SVGAGI. V was trimmed by 4 bases and J by 3 bases, leaving 13 bases between them. The CDR3 contains 14 residues. The DNA for the CDR3 is TGTGCCAGCAGTTCAGATTCACAGGACTACGAGCAGTACTTC. It codes for CASSSDSQDYEQYF.

V is TRBV4-3 and J is TRBJ1-2, with D possibly being TRBD1 (5 bases). The V gene lost 3 bases and the J gene lost 0 bases, with 8 bases spanning the gap. Germline CDR1 is LGHNA and CDR2 is YSLEER. The CDR3 spans 14 residues. CDR3 sequence (DNA): TGCGCCAGCAGCCATCAGGGATCTAACTATGGCTACACCTTC. Translation: CASSHQGSNYGYTF.

The chain joins TRBV14 to TRBJ1-2; TRBD1 is a possible D gene (5 bases). The V end lost 4 bases, the J end lost 0 bases, and 9 bases lay between the germline ends. The V gene's germline CDR1 is SGHDN and CDR2 FVKESK. This CDR3 comprises 14 residues. The CDR3 is CASSPRTSNYGYTF. CDR3 bases: TGTGCCAGCAGCCCGAGGACATCTAACTATGGCTACACCTTC.

This chain uses TRBV6-1 with TRBJ1-1; 7 bases match TRBD1. V was clipped by 4 bases and J by 4 bases; unmatched bases: 9. The V gene's germline CDR1 is MNHNS and CDR2 SASEGT. The CDR3 loop spans 15 amino acids. The CDR3 nucleotides read TGTGCCAGCAGTGCAGAGGGGGCATTGGTCACTGAAGCTTTCTTT. Its translation is CASSAEGALVTEAFF.

The gene calls are TRBV9 and TRBJ1-3, with 9 nucleotides matching TRBD1. After removal of 2 bases from V and 7 bases from J, the junction contained 4 bases not matched to a gene. Looked up from germline, CDR1 is SGDLS and CDR2 is YYNGEE. This CDR3 has 14 residues. The CDR3 DNA reads TGTGCCAGCAGCGTCTGGACAGGGGACAACACCATATATTTT. This gives the protein CASSVWTGDNTIYF. The full variable domain, with the rest looked up from reference TRBV9 and TRBJ1-3, is DSGVTQTPKHLITATGQRVTLRCSPRSGDLSVYWYQQSLDQGLQFLIQYYNGEERAKGNILERFSAQQFPDLHSELNLSSLELGDSALYFCASSVWTGDNTIYFGEGSWLTVV.

The chain uses TRBV4-1 and TRBJ2-3, with TRBD2 identical over 7 bases. The CDR3 consists of 17 residues. V was pared by 0 bases and J by 2 bases, with 8 bases of the junction left unmatched. Germline loops: CDR1 MGHRA, CDR2 YSYEKL. The CDR3: CASSQDGSGVPTDTQYF. The CDR3, as DNA: TGCGCCAGCAGCCAAGATGGAAGCGGGGTCCCCACAGATACGCAGTATTTT.

The chain joins TRBV2 to TRBJ1-1, with 10 bases aligning to TRBD1. The CDR3 is 20 residues long. The germline gives CDR1 SNHLY, CDR2 FYNNEI. The junction had 23 bases not matched to a gene; V was cut back by 5 bases and J by 5 bases. The CDR3 loop reads CASSMLRDRGVAGGRTEAFF. The CDR3 DNA sequence: TGTGCCAGCAGTATGCTCCGGGACAGGGGAGTTGCGGGGGGGAGAACTGAAGCTTTCTTT.

The CDR3 loop reads CASRVGGVGTDTQYF. The CDR3 DNA sequence: TGTGCCAGCAGGGTTGGAGGGGTGGGCACAGATACGCAGTATTTT. V usage is TRBV6-5 and J usage is TRBJ2-3, with D possibly being TRBD2 (6 bases). Germline assignment: CDR1 MNHEY and CDR2 SVGAGI. V was clipped by 6 bases and J by 1 base, with 14 bases between them. The CDR3 sequence is 15 residues long.

The rearrangement joins TRBV4-1 to TRBJ1-1; maybe TRBD1 (6 bases). Per germline, CDR1 MGHRA and CDR2 YSYEKL. This CDR3 comprises 14 residues. V lost 8 bases to trimming and J lost 1 base, with 14 bases between them. This CDR3 reads CASQQGRENTEAFF. The DNA of the CDR3 is TGCGCCAGCCAACAGGGCAGGGAGAACACTGAAGCTTTCTTT.

This rearrangement joins TRBV6-5 to TRBJ1-2, with 8 bases fitting TRBD1. The J segment lost 3 bases and the V segment lost 4 bases, leaving 7 bases of the junction unmatched. CDR3 size: 15 residues. Germline CDR1 reads MNHEY; CDR2 reads SVGAGI. In DNA form, the CDR3 reads TGTGCCAGCAGTTCCCGGACAGGGCTACACTATGGCTACACCTTC. Amino acid sequence: CASSSRTGLHYGYTF.

The V and J genes are TRBV7-2 and TRBJ2-2, with D tentatively TRBD1 (6 bases). Looked up from germline, CDR1 is SGHTA and CDR2 is FQGNSA. Trimming cost V 4 bases and J 6 bases, with 15 bases left between them. This CDR3 contains 15 residues. For the CDR3, the DNA is TGTGCCAGCAGCTCCGTTGCTACAGGGTCCGGGGAGCTGTTTTTT. Translation gives CASSSVATGSGELFF. Supplemented by reference TRBV7-2 and TRBJ2-2, the full variable domain reads GAGVSQSPSNKVTEKGKDVELRCDPISGHTALYWYRQSLGQGLEFLIYFQGNSAPDKSGLPSDRFSAERTGGSVSTLTIQRTQQEDSAVYLCASSSVATGSGELFFGEGSRLTVL.

J is TRBJ1-2 and V is TRBV5-6; 9 nucleotides match TRBD1. The germline gives CDR1 SGHDT, CDR2 YYEEEE. J was trimmed by 11 bases and V by 3 bases; bases with no gene match: 11. The CDR3 covers 14 residues. CDR3 loop: CASSSHRGRAPYTF. CDR3 DNA: TGTGCCAGCAGCTCCCACAGGGGGCGAGCCCCTTACACCTTC.

The V and J genes are TRBV6-1 and TRBJ2-6, with D possibly being TRBD1 (6 bases). V lost 4 bases and J lost 0, with 22 bases in between. Germline V gene lookup returns CDR1 MNHNS and CDR2 SASEGT. This CDR3 is 20 amino acids long. DNA for the CDR3: TGTGCCAGCAGTGTGTCAAGGGGACACCACTATCTCTCTGGGGCCAACGTCCTGACTTTC. Translation: CASSVSRGHHYLSGANVLTF.

V gene TRBV6-5 combines with J gene TRBJ2-1; a possible D gene is TRBD1 (5 bases). The CDR3 consists of 15 residues. Trimming removed 0 bases from V and 8 bases from J, with 14 bases in between. Per the germline V gene, CDR1 is MNHEY and CDR2 is SVGAGI. The CDR3 spells CASSYSAGKGDEQFF. CDR3 in DNA: TGTGCCAGCAGTTACTCGGCAGGGAAAGGTGATGAGCAGTTCTTC.

The chain couples TRBV27 to TRBJ2-1, with 14 bases fitting TRBD2. The CDR3 has 18 residues. The V gene's germline CDR1 is MNHEY and CDR2 SMNVEV (reference sequence). Trimming took 3 bases from V and 8 from J; bases not matched to a gene: 12. Here the CDR3 reads CASSLSHRLAGGMDEQFF. DNA for the CDR3: TGTGCCAGCAGTTTGTCCCACAGACTAGCGGGGGGGATGGATGAGCAGTTCTTC.

This chain joins TRBV10-3 and TRBJ1-4; 8 bases match TRBD1. The CDR3 is 15 amino acids. V dropped 3 bases and J dropped 7; count of bases not matched to a gene: 7. CDR1 ENHRY and CDR2 SYGVKD come from the germline V gene. Here the CDR3 reads CAISDGQGAGEKLFF. The CDR3 bases are TGTGCCATCAGTGATGGGCAGGGGGCGGGTGAAAAACTGTTTTTT.

The V call is TRBV7-2, the J call TRBJ2-1; 7 positions match TRBD2. The V gene end was trimmed by 5 bases and the J gene end by 4 bases; junction bases not matched to a gene: 8. The CDR3 consists of 15 residues. Germline V lookup: CDR1 SGHTA, CDR2 FQGNSA. The CDR3 region has the DNA TGTGCCAGCAGCGTAAGCGGGGAGCCATACAATGAGCAGTTCTTC. It encodes CASSVSGEPYNEQFF.

This clone occurred once. The chain is built from TRBV2 and TRBJ2-1; 9 bases line up with TRBD2. With 4 bases clipped from V and 2 bases from J, the junction kept 24 bases outside the gene matches. The CDR3 has 22 residues. Germline V CDR1 and CDR2: SNHLY, FYNNEI. DNA of the CDR3: TGTGCCAGCAGTGCCGTCGCGGGGGGGCTGGGTTCGTGTAGAGAACCCTACAATGAGCAGTTCTTC. Translation gives CASSAVAGGLGSCREPYNEQFF.

The V and J genes are TRBV13 and TRBJ2-3; weak D call: TRBD2 (6 bases). The CDR3 sequence is 15 residues long. Germline CDR1 is PRHDT and CDR2 is FYEKMQ (reference sequence). The ends were cut back, 3 bases at V and 3 bases at J, with 13 bases in the middle. CDR3 residues: CASSLEGRRTDTQYF. CDR3 DNA: TGTGCCAGCAGCTTGGAGGGCAGGAGAACAGATACGCAGTATTTT.